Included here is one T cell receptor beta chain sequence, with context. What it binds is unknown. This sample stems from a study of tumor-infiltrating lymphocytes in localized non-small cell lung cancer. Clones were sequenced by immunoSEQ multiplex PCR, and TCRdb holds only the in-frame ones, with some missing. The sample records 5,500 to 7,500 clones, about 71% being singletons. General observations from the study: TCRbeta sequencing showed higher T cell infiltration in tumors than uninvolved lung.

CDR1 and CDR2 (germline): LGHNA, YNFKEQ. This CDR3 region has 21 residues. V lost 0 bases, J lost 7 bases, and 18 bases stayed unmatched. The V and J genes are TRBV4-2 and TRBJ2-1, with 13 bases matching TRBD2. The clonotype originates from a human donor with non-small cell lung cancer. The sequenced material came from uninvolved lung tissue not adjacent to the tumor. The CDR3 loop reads CASSQDTRTSGSRRGSNEQFF. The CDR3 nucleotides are TGTGCCAGCAGCCAAGATACTAGGACTAGCGGGAGTCGAAGGGGGAGTAATGAGCAGTTCTTC.